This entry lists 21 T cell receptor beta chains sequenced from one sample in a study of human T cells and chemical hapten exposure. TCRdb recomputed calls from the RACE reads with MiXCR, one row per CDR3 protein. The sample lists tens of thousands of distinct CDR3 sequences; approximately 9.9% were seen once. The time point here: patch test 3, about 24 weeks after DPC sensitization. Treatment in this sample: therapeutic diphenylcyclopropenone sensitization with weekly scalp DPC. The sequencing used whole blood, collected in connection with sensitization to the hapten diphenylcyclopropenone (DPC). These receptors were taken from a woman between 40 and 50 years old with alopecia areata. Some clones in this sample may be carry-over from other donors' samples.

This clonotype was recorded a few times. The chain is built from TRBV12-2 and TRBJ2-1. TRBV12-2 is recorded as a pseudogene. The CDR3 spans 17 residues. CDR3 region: CASRFPKDRSSYNEQFF. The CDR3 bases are TGTGCAAGTCGCTTCCCGAAAGACAGGAGCTCCTACAATGAGCAGTTCTTC.

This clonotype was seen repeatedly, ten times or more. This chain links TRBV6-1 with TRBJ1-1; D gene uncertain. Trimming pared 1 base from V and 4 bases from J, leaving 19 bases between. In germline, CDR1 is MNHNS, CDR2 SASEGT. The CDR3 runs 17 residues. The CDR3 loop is CASSEGETWAIGTEAFF. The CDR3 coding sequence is TGTGCCAGCAGTGAAGGGGAGACATGGGCGATAGGCACTGAAGCTTTCTTT.

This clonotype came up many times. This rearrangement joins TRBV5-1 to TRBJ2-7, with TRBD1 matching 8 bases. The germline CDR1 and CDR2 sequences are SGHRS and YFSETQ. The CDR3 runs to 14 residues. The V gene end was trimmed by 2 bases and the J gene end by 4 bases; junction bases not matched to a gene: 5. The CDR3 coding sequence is TGCGCCAGCAGCTTCAGGGGGCCCCTATACGAGCAGTACTTC. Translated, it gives CASSFRGPLYEQYF.

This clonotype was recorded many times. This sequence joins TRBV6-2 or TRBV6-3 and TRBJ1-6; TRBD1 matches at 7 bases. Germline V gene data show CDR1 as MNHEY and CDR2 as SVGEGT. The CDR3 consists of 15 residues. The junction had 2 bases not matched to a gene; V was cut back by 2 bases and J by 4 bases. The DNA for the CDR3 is TGTGCCAGCAGTTACGGGACAGCTTATAATTCACCCCTCCACTTT. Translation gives CASSYGTAYNSPLHF.

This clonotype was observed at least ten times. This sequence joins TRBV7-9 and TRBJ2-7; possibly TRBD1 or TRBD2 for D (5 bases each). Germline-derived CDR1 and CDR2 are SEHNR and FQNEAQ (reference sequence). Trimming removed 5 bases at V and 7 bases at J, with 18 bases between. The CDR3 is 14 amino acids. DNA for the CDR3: TGTGCCAGCAGCCTCGGGACGGGGCTGCGAGAGCAGTACTTC. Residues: CASSLGTGLREQYF.

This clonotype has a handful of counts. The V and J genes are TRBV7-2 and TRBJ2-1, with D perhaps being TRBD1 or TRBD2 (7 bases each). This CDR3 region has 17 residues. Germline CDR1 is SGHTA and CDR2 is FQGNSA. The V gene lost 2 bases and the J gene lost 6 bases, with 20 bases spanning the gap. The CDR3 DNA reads TGTGCCAGCAGCTTATGGGCCCAGGGGGGGACCGGCAATGAGCAGTTCTTC. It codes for CASSLWAQGGTGNEQFF.

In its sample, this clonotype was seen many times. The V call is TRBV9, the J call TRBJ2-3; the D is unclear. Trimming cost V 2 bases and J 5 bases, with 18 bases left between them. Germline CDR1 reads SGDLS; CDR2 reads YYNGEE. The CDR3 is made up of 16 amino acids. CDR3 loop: CASSVQPRMGRDTQYF. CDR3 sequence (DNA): TGTGCCAGCAGCGTCCAGCCGCGCATGGGTCGAGATACGCAGTATTTT.

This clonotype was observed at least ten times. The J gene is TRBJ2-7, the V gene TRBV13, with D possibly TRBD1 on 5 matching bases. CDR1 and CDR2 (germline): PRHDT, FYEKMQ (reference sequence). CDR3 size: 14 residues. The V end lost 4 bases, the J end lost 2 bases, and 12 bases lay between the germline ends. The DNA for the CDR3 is TGTGCCAGCAGCTCAGGGCCTCAGACCTACGAGCAGTACTTC. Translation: CASSSGPQTYEQYF.

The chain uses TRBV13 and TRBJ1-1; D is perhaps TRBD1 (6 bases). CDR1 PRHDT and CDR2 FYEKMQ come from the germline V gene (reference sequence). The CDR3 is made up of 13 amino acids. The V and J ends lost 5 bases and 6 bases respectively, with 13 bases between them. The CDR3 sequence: CASSSTGRAEAFF. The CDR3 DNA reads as TGTGCCAGCAGCAGTACAGGGAGAGCTGAAGCTTTCTTT.

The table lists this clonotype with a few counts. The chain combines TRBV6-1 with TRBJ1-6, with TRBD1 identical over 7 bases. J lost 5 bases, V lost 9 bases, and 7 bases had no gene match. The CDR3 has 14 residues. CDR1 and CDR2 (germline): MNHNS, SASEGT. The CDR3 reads CASGSGTDNSPLHF. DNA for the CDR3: TGTGCCAGTGGTTCCGGGACAGATAATTCACCCCTCCACTTT.

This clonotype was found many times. The CDR3 protein is CASRPWGTGNSNQPQHF. CDR3 DNA: TGTGCCAGTAGACCTTGGGGGACAGGGAATAGCAATCAGCCCCAGCATTTT. The chain carries TRBV19 and TRBJ1-5; 9 nucleotides agree with TRBD1. V dropped 6 bases and J dropped 0; count of bases not matched to a gene: 9. This CDR3 comprises 17 residues. Germline V gives CDR1 LNHDA, CDR2 SQIVND (reference sequence).

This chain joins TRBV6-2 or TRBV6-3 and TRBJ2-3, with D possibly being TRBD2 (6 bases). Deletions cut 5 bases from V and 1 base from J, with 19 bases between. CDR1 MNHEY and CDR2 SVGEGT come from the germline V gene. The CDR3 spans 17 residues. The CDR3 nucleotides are TGTGCCAGCAGTCCTCCCATCTATGGGGAGGGCACAGATACGCAGTATTTT. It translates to CASSPPIYGEGTDTQYF.

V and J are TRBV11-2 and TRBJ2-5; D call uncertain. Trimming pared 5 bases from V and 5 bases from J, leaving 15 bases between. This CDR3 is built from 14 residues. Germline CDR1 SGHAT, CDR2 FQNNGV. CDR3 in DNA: TGTGCCAGCAGCACCTGGGCTAGTCGGGAGACCCAGTACTTC. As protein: CASSTWASRETQYF.

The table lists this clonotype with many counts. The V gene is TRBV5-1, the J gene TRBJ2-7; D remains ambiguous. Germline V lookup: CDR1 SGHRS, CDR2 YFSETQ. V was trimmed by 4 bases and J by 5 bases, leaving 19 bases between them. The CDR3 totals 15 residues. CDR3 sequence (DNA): TGCGCCAGCAGCGCCCGACTCTCCGGTAGGCACGAGCAGTACTTC. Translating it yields CASSARLSGRHEQYF.

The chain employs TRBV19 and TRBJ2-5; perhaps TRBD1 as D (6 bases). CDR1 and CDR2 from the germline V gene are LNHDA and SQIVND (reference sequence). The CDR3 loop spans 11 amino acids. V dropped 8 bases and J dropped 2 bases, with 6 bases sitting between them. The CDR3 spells CASGQQETQYF. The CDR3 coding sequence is TGTGCCAGTGGACAGCAAGAGACCCAGTACTTC.

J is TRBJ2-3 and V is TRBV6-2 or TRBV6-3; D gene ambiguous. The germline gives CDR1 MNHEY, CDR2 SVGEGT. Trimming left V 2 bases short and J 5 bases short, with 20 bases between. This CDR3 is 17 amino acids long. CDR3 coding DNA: TGTGCCAGCAGTTACGGTCGTCATTTTTTCCGCGGAGATACGCAGTATTTT. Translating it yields CASSYGRHFFRGDTQYF.

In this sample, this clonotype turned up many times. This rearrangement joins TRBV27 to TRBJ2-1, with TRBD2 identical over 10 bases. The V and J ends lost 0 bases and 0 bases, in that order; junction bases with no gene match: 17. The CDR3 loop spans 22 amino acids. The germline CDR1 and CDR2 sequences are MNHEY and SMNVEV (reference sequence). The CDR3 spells CASSLSLLTSGDYLSSYNEQFF. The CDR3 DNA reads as TGTGCCAGCAGTTTATCCCTCCTCACTAGCGGGGATTACCTGAGCTCCTACAATGAGCAGTTCTTC.

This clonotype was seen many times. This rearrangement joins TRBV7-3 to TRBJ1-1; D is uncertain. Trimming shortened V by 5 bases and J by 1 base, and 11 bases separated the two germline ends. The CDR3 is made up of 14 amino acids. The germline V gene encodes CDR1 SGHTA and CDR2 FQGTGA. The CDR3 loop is CASSPGSENTEAFF. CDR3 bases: TGTGCCAGCAGCCCTGGGTCAGAGAACACTGAAGCTTTCTTT.

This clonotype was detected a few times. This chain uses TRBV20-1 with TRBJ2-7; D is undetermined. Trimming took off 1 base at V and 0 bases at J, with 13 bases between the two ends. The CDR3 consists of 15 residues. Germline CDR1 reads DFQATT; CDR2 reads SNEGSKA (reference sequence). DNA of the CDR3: TGCAGTGCTAGAGTCTTCGGTTCTATCTCCTACGAGCAGTACTTC. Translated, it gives CSARVFGSISYEQYF.

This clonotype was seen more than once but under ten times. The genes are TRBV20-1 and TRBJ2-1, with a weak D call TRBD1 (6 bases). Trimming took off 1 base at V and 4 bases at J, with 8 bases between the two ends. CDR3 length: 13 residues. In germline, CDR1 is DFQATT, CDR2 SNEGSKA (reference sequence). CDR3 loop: CSARAGAYNEQFF. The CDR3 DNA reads TGCAGTGCTAGAGCAGGGGCTTACAATGAGCAGTTCTTC.

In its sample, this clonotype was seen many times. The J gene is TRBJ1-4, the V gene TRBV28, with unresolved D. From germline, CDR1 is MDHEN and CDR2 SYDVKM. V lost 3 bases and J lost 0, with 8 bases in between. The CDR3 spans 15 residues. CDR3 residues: CASSFGGATNEKLFF. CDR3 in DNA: TGTGCCAGCAGTTTTGGCGGTGCAACTAATGAAAAACTGTTTTTT.